The 7 T cell receptor beta chains given below trace back to one sample, sequenced in a study of blood T cells in healthy people across ages. Primers used in a second PCR of roughly 6 to 11 cycles were a sample-barcoded 5' primer and a J-beta primer mix. TCRdb independently ran MiXCR on the 5' RACE reads; one entry per CDR3 protein. The table records hundreds of thousands of distinct CDR3 sequences, around half of them present only once. Sequences were obtained from blood. The receptor source for this set is a woman aged 55-70 years in good health.

This clonotype was seen a handful of times. The rearrangement uses TRBV5-1 and TRBJ1-1; 7 bases are shared with TRBD1. The V gene's germline CDR1 is SGHRS and CDR2 YFSETQ. V shed 0 bases, J shed 1 base, and the junction held 3 bases outside the gene matches. The length of the CDR3 is 15 residues. CDR3 sequence reads: CASSLEGQKNTEAFF. CDR3 nucleotide sequence: TGCGCCAGCAGCTTGGAGGGACAGAAGAACACTGAAGCTTTCTTT.

This clonotype has a count of ten or more. The CDR3 sequence is CASSLDSAGELYEQYF. DNA of the CDR3: TGTGCCAGCAGCTTGGATTCAGCGGGAGAGCTCTACGAGCAGTACTTC. The rearrangement links TRBV7-2 to TRBJ2-7, with 8 nucleotides matching TRBD2. CDR3 length equals 16 residues. From germline, CDR1 is SGHTA and CDR2 FQGNSA. The J segment lost 3 bases and the V segment lost 3 bases, leaving 10 bases of the junction unmatched.

The CDR3 DNA follows: TGCAGTGCTACTGTGGATGGCTACACCTTC. Translation: CSATVDGYTF. This chain uses TRBV20-1 with TRBJ1-2; D remains unclear. Trimming shortened V by 4 bases and J by 6 bases, and 6 bases separated the two germline ends. The CDR3 has 10 amino acids. Per the germline V gene, CDR1 is DFQATT and CDR2 is SNEGSKA (reference sequence).

This sequence joins TRBV7-9 and TRBJ2-5; 15 nucleotides match TRBD2. The CDR3 consists of 18 residues. In germline, CDR1 is SEHNR, CDR2 FQNEAQ (reference sequence). V lost 1 base and J lost 5; bases outside the gene matches: 8. This CDR3 reads CASSLGTSGRATLETQYF. The CDR3 coding sequence is TGTGCCAGCAGCTTAGGGACTAGCGGGAGGGCCACTCTGGAGACCCAGTACTTC.

V is TRBV7-2 and J is TRBJ1-5; 8 bases are shared with TRBD1. The CDR3 consists of 19 residues. Germline CDR1 reads SGHTA; CDR2 reads FQGNSA. The ends lost 5 bases at V and 2 bases at J; junction bases unmatched: 17. CDR3 sequence (DNA): TGTGCCAGCAGCCTTGGCGGCAGGGGGCCCCTAGGTGGCAATCAGCCCCAGCATTTT. Its translation: CASSLGGRGPLGGNQPQHF.

The CDR3 nucleotides are TGTGCCAGCAGTGTAAGCCTGCAGCCCCAGCATTTT. It is translated as CASSVSLQPQHF. The chain links TRBV2 to TRBJ1-5; D not certain. The V end lost 4 bases, the J end lost 7 bases, and 8 bases lay between the germline ends. The CDR3 spans 12 residues. Germline V gives CDR1 SNHLY, CDR2 FYNNEI.

This clonotype has just a few counts. The rearrangement links TRBV7-2 to TRBJ2-7; 8 bases agree with TRBD2. V dropped 5 bases and J dropped 6; count of bases not matched to a gene: 3. Per the germline V gene, CDR1 is SGHTA and CDR2 is FQGNSA. The CDR3 is 12 residues long. CDR3 nucleotide sequence: TGTGCCAGCAGCCAGACTAGCGCCGAGCAGTACTTC. It encodes CASSQTSAEQYF.